These 10 T cell receptor beta chains were sequenced from one sample in a study of blood T cells in healthy people across ages. The use of a sample-barcoded 5' primer and a J-beta primer mix characterized a second PCR of about 6 to 11 cycles. Each CDR3 protein gets one entry after TCRdb re-called the 5' RACE reads with MiXCR. The sample includes roughly 1,300,000 distinct CDR3 sequences, around 59% seen only once; the top ten take about 6.3%. The specimen was blood. The source is a man between 18 and 29 years old in good health.

The V and J genes are TRBV25-1 and TRBJ1-1, with a weak D call TRBD1 (6 bases). The CDR3 is made up of 13 amino acids. The ends were cut back, 8 bases at V and 5 bases at J, with 15 bases in the middle. Germline CDR1 MGHDK, CDR2 SYGVNS. CDR3 bases: TGTGCCAGCTCTAGGGGGGCGAGGACTGAAGCTTTCTTT. Translated: CASSRGARTEAFF.

The genes are TRBV5-4 and TRBJ2-5, with D hard to call. The end of the DNA fits TRBJ2-7 better, so the J call may be wrong. Germline assignment: CDR1 SGHNT and CDR2 YYREEE (reference sequence). The CDR3 consists of 12 residues. The CDR3 DNA sequence: TGTGCCAGCAGCGAAGACCTAAACGAGCAGTACTTC. Translated, it gives CASSEDLNEQYF.

This clonotype was seen just once. The genes are TRBV4-1 and TRBJ2-7; D call uncertain. The V end lost 3 bases, the J end lost 4 bases, and 16 bases lay between the germline ends. CDR1 is MGHRA and CDR2 is YSYEKL in the germline V gene. The CDR3 spans 15 residues. CDR3 amino acids: CASSQTSVGSYEQYF. The CDR3 nucleotides are TGCGCCAGCAGCCAGACTTCCGTGGGATCGTACGAGCAGTACTTC.

The chain uses TRBV20-1 and TRBJ2-3; the match to TRBD2 covers 14 bases. The CDR3 totals 24 residues. The V segment lost 0 bases and the J segment 2 bases; nucleotides outside the gene matches: 25. Germline V gives CDR1 DFQATT, CDR2 SNEGSKA (reference sequence). The CDR3: CSARDTGTSGGPPPKVENTDTQYF. The DNA of the CDR3 is TGCAGTGCTAGAGACACCGGGACTAGCGGGGGTCCTCCACCCAAGGTAGAAAACACAGATACGCAGTATTTT.

This clonotype has more than one count but fewer than ten. The chain couples TRBV4-3 to TRBJ2-5; D gene ambiguous. Deletions cut 0 bases from V and 2 bases from J, with 7 bases between. CDR1 and CDR2 (germline): LGHNA, YSLEER. This CDR3 has 14 residues. The CDR3 sequence is CASSQDDLQETQYF. CDR3 nucleotides: TGCGCCAGCAGCCAAGACGACCTTCAAGAGACCCAGTACTTC.

This chain joins TRBV3-1 and TRBJ2-1; D possibly uses TRBD1 or TRBD2 (5 bases each). CDR3 size: 11 residues. Trimming took 8 bases from V and 10 from J, leaving 12 bases between them. Per the germline V gene, CDR1 is LGHDT and CDR2 is YNNKEL (reference sequence). The CDR3 reads CASSRDREQFF. The CDR3 DNA reads TGTGCCAGCTCCCGGGACCGGGAGCAGTTCTTC.

The chain is built from TRBV27 and TRBJ2-7; 7 bases match TRBD2. V lost 8 bases and J lost 3; bases outside the gene matches: 7. Germline assignment: CDR1 MNHEY and CDR2 SMNVEV (reference sequence). This CDR3 has 13 amino acids. The CDR3 nucleotides read TGTGCCAGCCCATTGCGGGGGAACTACGAGCAGTACTTC. It specifies CASPLRGNYEQYF.

The V gene is TRBV4-2, the J gene TRBJ2-5; 8 bases align to TRBD2. This CDR3 comprises 18 residues. Germline CDR1 reads LGHNA; CDR2 reads YNFKEQ. The trim removed 1 base at V and 5 bases at J, leaving 15 bases unmatched. The CDR3 DNA reads TGTGCCAGCAGCCAAGTCCCCGGTTTAGCGGGACCGAGGGAGACCCAGTACTTC. Encoded protein: CASSQVPGLAGPRETQYF.

In its sample, this clonotype was seen a few times. The chain recombines TRBV10-3 with TRBJ2-1, with D perhaps matching TRBD1 (6 bases). Trimming shortened V by 2 bases and J by 6 bases, and 11 bases separated the two germline ends. Per the germline V gene, CDR1 is ENHRY and CDR2 is SYGVKD. The CDR3 spans 14 residues. Written as DNA, the CDR3 is TGTGCCATCAGTGAGGAGGCAGGGGTCAATGAGCAGTTCTTC. Translating gives CAISEEAGVNEQFF.

This chain uses TRBV6-1 with TRBJ2-3; tentatively, D is TRBD2 (7 bases). Trimming removed 2 bases from V and 2 bases from J, with 11 bases in between. Germline loops: CDR1 MNHNS, CDR2 SASEGT. This CDR3 region has 15 residues. CDR3 nucleotides: TGTGCCAGCAGTGAAAGGCGGGGGCTCACAGATACGCAGTATTTT. This encodes CASSERRGLTDTQYF.